This passage covers 30 T cell receptor beta chains from one sample sequenced in a study of immune cell composition in non-small cell lung cancer (dated by TCRdb to 2017 to 2019). Receptor libraries were prepared by the immunoSEQ multiplex PCR assay. TCRdb obtained this table from immuneACCESS and retained in-frame rearrangements with V and J assigned. These tables miss some clones; where compared with another copy, unresolved V genes account for less than half of the shortfall, and the remainder is unexplained. The sample yields about 4,700 clones; more than 60% were counted once. The ten largest clones capture approximately 20% of the sample. The material sequenced was lung tumor tissue. These receptors came from a human donor with non-small cell lung cancer.

The chain links TRBV7-2 to TRBJ2-7; D is perhaps TRBD1 (6 bases). Germline CDR1 SGHTA, CDR2 FQGNSA. CDR3 length: 14 residues. Trimming pared 5 bases from V and 3 bases from J, leaving 14 bases between. CDR3 sequence reads: CASSLRGSLYEQYF. CDR3 DNA: TGTGCCAGCAGCCTCAGGGGATCTCTCTACGAGCAGTACTTC.

This CDR3 reads CASSWRAGEETQYF. The CDR3 nucleotides are TGTGCCAGCAGCTGGAGAGCGGGGGAAGAGACCCAGTACTTC. V and J are TRBV7-2 and TRBJ2-5; 8 nucleotides align to TRBD2. J gave up 3 bases and V 4 bases, and 4 bases lay outside the gene matches. The CDR3 covers 14 residues. Germline CDR1 and CDR2: SGHTA and FQGNSA.

This rearrangement joins TRBV4-1 to TRBJ1-6; tentatively, D is TRBD1 (5 bases). Trimming cost V 4 bases and J 7 bases, with 8 bases left between them. Germline lookup yields CDR1 MGHRA and CDR2 YSYEKL. The CDR3 sequence is 13 residues long. The CDR3 DNA is TGCGCCAGCAGCCCTGGACACAATTCACCCCTCCACTTT. Translated: CASSPGHNSPLHF.

This chain links TRBV4-3 with TRBJ2-7; maybe TRBD2 (5 bases). Germline V CDR1 and CDR2: LGHNA, YSLEER. Trimming took 0 bases from V and 6 from J, leaving 15 bases between them. CDR3 length: 15 residues. CDR3 amino acids: CASSQEMPGISEQYF. CDR3 sequence (DNA): TGCGCCAGCAGCCAAGAGATGCCGGGAATTAGCGAGCAGTACTTC.

The rearrangement links TRBV29-1 to TRBJ2-2; 9 bases match TRBD2. Trimming cost V 4 bases and J 5 bases; bases outside gene matches: 5. Germline V gene sequence: CDR1 SQVTM, CDR2 ANQGSEA. The CDR3 is 14 residues long. The CDR3 loop reads CSVAGTSSTGELFF. In DNA form, the CDR3 reads TGCAGCGTTGCCGGGACTAGCAGTACCGGGGAGCTGTTTTTT.

The chain uses TRBV7-2 and TRBJ2-5; TRBD2 matches 15 bases. The CDR3 sequence is 18 residues long. V gave up 4 bases and J gave up 4 bases; unmatched junction bases: 10. Germline V CDR1 and CDR2: SGHTA, FQGNSA. The CDR3 DNA reads as TGTGCCAGCAGCTCTCCTGGACTAGCGGGGGGGCTAGGAGAGACCCAGTACTTC. Protein: CASSSPGLAGGLGETQYF.

The CDR3 DNA reads TGTGCCAGCAGTGTTGACAGGGACTATGGCTACACCTTC. Amino acid sequence: CASSVDRDYGYTF. The chain uses TRBV2 and TRBJ1-2, with 7 bases aligning to TRBD1. V lost 4 bases and J lost 3; bases outside the gene matches: 2. CDR1 is SNHLY and CDR2 is FYNNEI in the germline V gene. CDR3 length equals 13 residues.

The chain links TRBV28 to TRBJ1-5; tentatively, D is TRBD1 (5 bases). The germline V gene has CDR1 MDHEN and CDR2 SYDVKM. V was shortened by 6 bases and J by 10 bases, with 13 bases between the two germline ends. This CDR3 has 12 residues. The CDR3 DNA is TGTGCCAGCAGGACTCAGGGACTTCCCCAGCATTTT. It yields the protein CASRTQGLPQHF.

This chain links TRBV7-2 with TRBJ2-3, with 12 bases that match TRBD2. Per the germline V gene, CDR1 is SGHTA and CDR2 is FQGNSA. V dropped 3 bases and J dropped 4; count of bases not matched to a gene: 5. The CDR3 loop spans 16 amino acids. In DNA form, the CDR3 reads TGTGCCAGCAGCTTGCCTACTAGCGGGGGGTCAGATACGCAGTATTTT. Its protein product is CASSLPTSGGSDTQYF.

The chain recombines TRBV27 with TRBJ2-7, with 7 positions matching TRBD1. The CDR3 consists of 15 residues. Losses at the gene ends were 6 bases for V and 9 bases for J; bases not matched to a gene: 17. Germline-derived CDR1 and CDR2 are MNHEY and SMNVEV (reference sequence). The CDR3 nucleotides read TGTGCCAGCAGGGAGTTCGGGACAGCCCGACCGGGGCAGTACTTC. Residues: CASREFGTARPGQYF.

This chain uses TRBV5-4 with TRBJ1-6; perhaps TRBD1 as D (5 bases). Germline values: CDR1 SGHNT, CDR2 YYREEE (reference sequence). The length of the CDR3 is 14 residues. V gave up 0 bases and J gave up 6 bases, with 7 bases separating them. CDR3 sequence: CASSLVDSNSPLHF. The CDR3 DNA follows: TGTGCCAGCAGCTTGGTCGACAGTAATTCACCCCTCCACTTT.

This clone was found a few times. The V call is TRBV30, the J call TRBJ2-1; TRBD2 agrees at 8 bases. The length of the CDR3 is 12 residues. Per germline, CDR1 GTSNPN and CDR2 SVGIG (reference sequence). Unmatched junction bases numbered 4, after V lost 7 bases and J lost 5 bases. The CDR3 DNA follows: TGTGCCTCCACGGGGGGGCACAATGAGCAGTTCTTC. Translation gives CASTGGHNEQFF.

The chain recombines TRBV11-2 with TRBJ1-1; unclear D gene. Deletions cut 5 bases from V and 0 bases from J, with 10 bases between. The CDR3 runs to 14 residues. Germline V gene lookup returns CDR1 SGHAT and CDR2 FQNNGV. The CDR3 DNA is TGTGCCAGCAGCCTACCCCTGTTGAACACTGAAGCTTTCTTT. It yields the protein CASSLPLLNTEAFF.

This sequence joins TRBV6-5 and TRBJ1-1; possible D gene TRBD1, 5 bases. Looked up from germline, CDR1 is MNHEY and CDR2 is SVGAGI. This CDR3 comprises 13 residues. V lost 7 bases to trimming and J lost 5 bases, with 14 bases between them. The CDR3 here is CASTYMRGTEAFF. The CDR3 DNA sequence: TGTGCCAGCACCTATATGCGGGGGACTGAAGCTTTCTTT.

The chain joins TRBV6-5 to TRBJ1-3; no reliable D call. From germline, CDR1 is MNHEY and CDR2 SVGAGI. Trimming took 4 bases from V and 0 from J, leaving 10 bases between them. CDR3 length: 15 residues. CDR3 nucleotide sequence: TGTGCCAGCAGTTCGGAGACGGGCTCTGGAAACACCATATATTTT. This translates into CASSSETGSGNTIYF.

The chain recombines TRBV11-3 with TRBJ2-1; D not certain. The V gene's germline CDR1 is SGHNT and CDR2 YENEEA. CDR3 length equals 12 residues. V shed 9 bases and J shed 8 bases, with 14 bases lying between them. The CDR3 DNA follows: TGTGCCAGAGAAGCTGATCCGGATGAGCAGTTCTTC. As protein: CAREADPDEQFF.

CDR3 region: CASSDQGSSGANVLTF. CDR3 nucleotide sequence: TGCGCCAGCAGTGATCAGGGTAGCTCTGGGGCCAACGTCCTGACTTTC. This sequence joins TRBV10-2 and TRBJ2-6; possible D gene TRBD1, 5 bases. The CDR3 consists of 16 residues. Trimming stripped 3 bases from V and 0 bases from J, with 9 bases between. Germline V gene sequence: CDR1 WSHSY, CDR2 SAAADI.

The V call is TRBV6-1, the J call TRBJ1-1, with D maybe TRBD1 (6 bases). The CDR3 totals 14 residues. The germline gives CDR1 MNHNS, CDR2 SASEGT. V was shortened by 8 bases and J by 4 bases, with 17 bases between the two germline ends. The DNA of the CDR3 is TGTGCCAGCTTACCACAGGGCTGGGGCACTGAAGCTTTCTTT. It is translated as CASLPQGWGTEAFF.

The rearrangement joins TRBV5-1 to TRBJ1-5; 9 bases are shared with TRBD1. The CDR3 runs to 16 residues. Germline V lookup: CDR1 SGHRS, CDR2 YFSETQ. J was trimmed by 6 bases and V by 4 bases; bases with no gene match: 11. The CDR3 loop is CASSPWTGVEGQPQHF. In DNA form, the CDR3 reads TGCGCCAGCAGCCCCTGGACAGGGGTAGAGGGTCAGCCCCAGCATTTT.

CDR3 nucleotide sequence: TGTGCCAGCAGCTCGAATGCTAGGACAGGGCACAACTACAATGAGCAGTTCTTC. This translates into CASSSNARTGHNYNEQFF. The chain recombines TRBV7-9 with TRBJ2-1; TRBD1 matches at 8 bases. The CDR3 contains 18 residues. In germline, CDR1 is SEHNR, CDR2 FQNEAQ (reference sequence). After removal of 4 bases from V and 3 bases from J, the junction contained 14 bases not matched to a gene. The full variable domain, in which reference TRBV7-9 and TRBJ2-1 provide the parts outside the CDR3, is DTGVSQNPRHKITKRGQNVTFRCDPISEHNRLYWYRQTLGQGPEFLTYFQNEAQLEKSRLLSDRFSAERPKGSFSTLEIQRTEQGDSAMYLCASSSNARTGHNYNEQFFGPGTRLTVL.

The genes are TRBV7-7 and TRBJ1-1; D gene unclear. The CDR3 contains 13 residues. Germline V lookup: CDR1 SSHAT, CDR2 FNYEAQ (reference sequence). The V gene lost 5 bases and the J gene lost 0 bases, with 7 bases spanning the gap. The CDR3 loop reads CASSTQLNTEAFF. The CDR3 nucleotides are TGTGCCAGCAGCACACAGCTGAACACTGAAGCTTTCTTT. Together with reference TRBV7-7 and TRBJ1-1, the CDR3 gives the full variable domain: GAGVSQSPRYKVTKRGQDVTLRCDPISSHATLYWYQQALGQGPEFLTYFNYEAQPDKSGLPSDRFSAERPEGSISTLTIQRTEQRDSAMYRCASSTQLNTEAFFGQGTRLTVV.

V and J are TRBV2 and TRBJ1-3; 7 nucleotides match TRBD1. CDR1 is SNHLY and CDR2 is FYNNEI in the germline V gene. This CDR3 is built from 15 residues. V lost 5 bases, J lost 11 bases, and 15 bases stayed unmatched. This chain's CDR3 is CASSIKGTVTKAIYF. The CDR3 DNA follows: TGTGCCAGCAGTATAAAGGGGACAGTTACGAAGGCCATATATTTT.

V usage is TRBV6-5 and J usage is TRBJ1-2; a possible D gene is TRBD1 (5 bases). Germline-derived CDR1 and CDR2 are MNHEY and SVGAGI. This CDR3 has 16 amino acids. V lost 0 bases, J lost 1 base, and 12 bases lay in between. The CDR3: CASSYSAGTFNYGYTF. CDR3 nucleotides: TGTGCCAGCAGTTACTCGGCCGGGACTTTTAACTATGGCTACACCTTC.

This chain connects TRBV4-3 to TRBJ2-7; 12 bases are a match to TRBD2. CDR1 is LGHNA, CDR2 YSLEER, per germline. This CDR3 contains 18 residues. J lost 5 bases, V lost 4 bases, and 15 bases had no gene match. In DNA form, the CDR3 reads TGCGCCAGCAGCCGGGACCTGTCTAGCGGGGGGGTATCGAACGAGCAGTACTTC. Residues: CASSRDLSSGGVSNEQYF.

DNA for the CDR3: TGCGCCAGCAGCTGGGACAGGGGTTTTGATGAGCAGTTCTTC. Amino acid sequence: CASSWDRGFDEQFF. V gene TRBV5-1 combines with J gene TRBJ2-1; 10 bases are a match to TRBD1. Germline V gene data show CDR1 as SGHRS and CDR2 as YFSETQ. The V and J ends lost 3 bases and 8 bases, in that order; junction bases with no gene match: 5. This CDR3 spans 14 amino acids.

This chain uses TRBV7-2 with TRBJ1-2, with TRBD1 identical over 7 bases. CDR3 size: 14 residues. Trimming removed 5 bases from V and 8 bases from J; junction bases left unmatched: 11. Germline CDR1 SGHTA, CDR2 FQGNSA. The CDR3 region is CASSPFPQQGGYTF. The CDR3 DNA sequence: TGTGCCAGCAGCCCATTCCCTCAACAGGGGGGCTACACCTTC.

The chain joins TRBV5-1 to TRBJ1-1; 10 nucleotides agree with TRBD1. Germline V gives CDR1 SGHRS, CDR2 YFSETQ. This CDR3 region has 16 residues. J was trimmed by 1 base and V by 0 bases; bases with no gene match: 3. CDR3 DNA: TGCGCCAGCAGCTTGGGGGACAGGGGTGGGAACACTGAAGCTTTCTTT. Protein sequence: CASSLGDRGGNTEAFF.

CDR3 sequence (DNA): TGCGCCAGCAGCCAAGAATCCAGGGGCACTGAAGCTTTCTTT. Protein: CASSQESRGTEAFF. The V gene is TRBV4-3, the J gene TRBJ1-1; possible D gene TRBD1, 6 bases. Germline CDR1 is LGHNA and CDR2 is YSLEER. V was cut by 0 bases and J by 4 bases, with 9 bases left in between. This CDR3 spans 14 amino acids.

This sequence joins TRBV5-6 and TRBJ1-5; 8 bases are shared with TRBD1. J lost 4 bases, V lost 4 bases, and 4 bases had no gene match. The CDR3 has 14 amino acids. Germline V CDR1 and CDR2: SGHDT, YYEEEE. CDR3 bases: TGTGCCAGCAGCGTTCGACAGGGGAATCAGCCCCAGCATTTT. This translates into CASSVRQGNQPQHF.

In DNA, the CDR3 is TGTGCCAGCAGGGAGGCTTCACCCCTCCACTTT. Amino acid sequence: CASREASPLHF. The genes are TRBV7-2 and TRBJ1-6; D is uncertain. The V end lost 6 bases, the J end lost 9 bases, and 6 bases lay between the germline ends. Per germline, CDR1 SGHTA and CDR2 FQGNSA. The CDR3 is 11 amino acids.